These 14 T cell receptor beta chains were sequenced from one sample in a study of human thymus T cells. Resections removed during corrective heart surgery provided the thymus tissue used. TCRdb keeps only in-frame clones here, not all; method: immunoSEQ multiplex PCR. The repertoire holds tens of thousands of clones, around 96% seen once, with roughly 0.031% in the top ten. Sequencing was carried out using thymus tissue. The receptors originated from a boy younger than two with a congenital heart defect but otherwise immunologically healthy.

As concerns this clone: One end of the junction is discordant with germline, which a read error may explain. V gene TRBV11-3 combines with J gene TRBJ2-7, with 7 bases matching TRBD1. The CDR3 runs 12 residues. CDR1 and CDR2 from the germline V gene are SGHNT and YENEEA. CDR3 coding DNA: TGTGCCAGCAGCCAACCTAGAGGACAGGCTTTCTTC. Protein sequence: CASSQPRGQAFF.

J is TRBJ1-2 and V is TRBV6-1; tentatively, D is TRBD1 (5 bases). The V end was cut by 6 bases, the J end by 3 bases, with 14 bases between. Germline V lookup: CDR1 MNHNS, CDR2 SASEGT. CDR3 length: 14 residues. The CDR3 here is CASRERTGDYGYTF. The CDR3 DNA reads as TGTGCCAGCAGGGAGCGGACGGGGGACTATGGCTACACCTTC.

The J gene is TRBJ2-7, the V gene TRBV6-1; 10 bases match TRBD2. CDR3 length equals 15 residues. The ends lost 5 bases at V and 0 bases at J; junction bases unmatched: 4. Per the germline V gene, CDR1 is MNHNS and CDR2 is SASEGT. The CDR3 bases are TGTGCCAGCAGTCCGTCTAGCGGGAGCTCCTACGAGCAGTACTTC. Its protein product is CASSPSSGSSYEQYF.

The chain recombines TRBV9 with TRBJ1-6; the D gene is possibly TRBD1 (5 bases). The CDR3 extends over 16 amino acids. Germline CDR1 is SGDLS and CDR2 is YYNGEE. Trimming pared 3 bases from V and 5 bases from J, leaving 15 bases between. The CDR3: CASSARPGRDNSPLHF. The CDR3 DNA reads as TGTGCCAGCAGCGCGAGACCGGGACGGGATAATTCACCCCTCCACTTT.

V is TRBV7-2 and J is TRBJ1-3; D is unclear. This CDR3 comprises 14 residues. Germline V gene lookup returns CDR1 SGHTA and CDR2 FQGNSA. The V end was cut by 1 base, the J end by 3 bases, with 7 bases between. The CDR3: CASSLERFGNTIYF. The CDR3 nucleotides read TGTGCCAGCAGCTTAGAAAGGTTTGGAAACACCATATATTTT. Supplemented by reference TRBV7-2 and TRBJ1-3, the full variable domain reads GAGVSQSPSNKVTEKGKDVELRCDPISGHTALYWYRQSLGQGLEFLIYFQGNSAPDKSGLPSDRFSAERTGGSVSTLTIQRTQQEDSAVYLCASSLERFGNTIYFGEGSWLTVV.

This clone was seen once. The rearrangement links TRBV9 to TRBJ2-5; 8 bases line up with TRBD1. Germline assignment: CDR1 SGDLS and CDR2 YYNGEE. The length of the CDR3 is 14 residues. With 4 bases clipped from V and 5 bases from J, the junction kept 7 bases outside the gene matches. CDR3 loop: CASSPAGGAETQYF. DNA for the CDR3: TGTGCCAGCAGCCCCGCAGGGGGCGCGGAGACCCAGTACTTC.

J is TRBJ1-3 and V is TRBV5-6, with D possibly being TRBD1 (6 bases). Germline-derived CDR1 and CDR2 are SGHDT and YYEEEE. The CDR3 is made up of 15 amino acids. The germline V and J ends were trimmed by 1 base and 9 bases, with 17 bases remaining between them. The CDR3 sequence: CASSLSAGARGTIYF. CDR3 coding DNA: TGTGCCAGCAGCTTGTCGGCAGGGGCGCGAGGCACCATATATTTT.

The chain has TRBV15 and TRBJ2-1; D remains ambiguous. V shed 8 bases and J shed 8 bases, with 16 bases lying between them. The CDR3 has 13 residues. From germline, CDR1 is LNHNV and CDR2 YYDKDF (reference sequence). In nucleotides, the CDR3 is TGTGCCACCCGACCCCCCTTAAGAGATGAGCAGTTCTTC. This gives the protein CATRPPLRDEQFF.

The table lists this clone with a few counts. The genes are TRBV5-1 and TRBJ2-7; TRBD1 matches at 7 bases. The CDR3 covers 16 residues. CDR1 is SGHRS and CDR2 is YFSETQ in the germline V gene. J lost 3 bases, V lost 4 bases, and 13 bases had no gene match. CDR3 DNA sequence: TGCGCCAGCAGCATCCGACGACAGGGCCCCTACTACGAGCAGTACTTC. It codes for CASSIRRQGPYYEQYF.

V is TRBV2 and J is TRBJ2-3, with no clear D. The CDR3 is made up of 17 amino acids. Trimming shortened V by 3 bases and J by 1 base, and 17 bases separated the two germline ends. Germline V gene data show CDR1 as SNHLY and CDR2 as FYNNEI. The CDR3 spells CASSDAVRGVGTDTQYF. The CDR3 DNA reads TGTGCCAGCAGTGACGCGGTAAGAGGAGTCGGCACAGATACGCAGTATTTT.

This clone was seen once. The CDR3 DNA is TGTGCCAGCAGCTCACCGACGGGGGCCCCTTACGAGCAGTACTTC. This sequence encodes CASSSPTGAPYEQYF. This chain uses TRBV7-9 with TRBJ2-7, with D perhaps assigned TRBD1 or TRBD2 (6 bases each). V lost 4 bases and J 4 bases, leaving 17 bases between the germline ends. This CDR3 is built from 15 residues. The germline V gene has CDR1 SEHNR and CDR2 FQNEAQ (reference sequence). The entire variable domain, with the rest obtained from reference TRBV7-9 and TRBJ2-7, is as follows: DTGVSQNPRHKITKRGQNVTFRCDPISEHNRLYWYRQTLGQGPEFLTYFQNEAQLEKSRLLSDRFSAERPKGSFSTLEIQRTEQGDSAMYLCASSSPTGAPYEQYFGPGTRLTVT.

This chain uses TRBV5-1 with TRBJ2-7; 9 bases fit TRBD2. The CDR3 is made up of 19 amino acids. Germline lookup yields CDR1 SGHRS and CDR2 YFSETQ. Trimming at V came to 4 bases and at J to 3 bases, leaving 20 bases not matched to a gene. The CDR3 loop is CASSPERGAYPTGLYEQYF. The CDR3 DNA sequence: TGCGCCAGCAGCCCCGAGCGGGGGGCTTACCCAACGGGGCTCTACGAGCAGTACTTC.

The chain couples TRBV5-1 to TRBJ1-2; no firm D call. This CDR3 is 14 amino acids long. V lost 2 bases to trimming and J lost 6 bases, with 14 bases between them. Germline V gene sequence: CDR1 SGHRS, CDR2 YFSETQ. The CDR3 bases are TGCGCCAGCAGCTTATTCGAGGTCCAAGATGGCTACACCTTC. Protein product: CASSLFEVQDGYTF.

This clone was counted once. The V and J genes are TRBV7-2 and TRBJ2-5; 10 bases are shared with TRBD2. The length of the CDR3 is 15 residues. Trimming at V came to 5 bases and at J to 5 bases, leaving 8 bases not matched to a gene. CDR1 is SGHTA and CDR2 is FQGNSA in the germline V gene. The DNA of the CDR3 is TGTGCCAGCAGCGAAAGCGGGGGGGCCCTCGAGACCCAGTACTTC. Its protein product is CASSESGGALETQYF.